The 28 T cell receptor beta chains below all came from one sample that was sequenced in a study of blood T cell repertoires in COVID-19. Profiling relied on immunoSEQ multiplex PCR, and the TCRdb table lists in-frame clones only, not all of them. This table holds some 290,000 clones, around four fifths found once. Sample: peripheral blood. All receptors come from a man between 60 and 75 years old who had recovered from COVID-19.

Concerning this clone: One end of the junction fails to match germline, which may point to a read error. CDR3 region: CASSLEDRVIHF. Here the CDR3 DNA reads TGTGCCAGCAGTTTAGAGGACAGGGTCATCCATTTT. The V call is TRBV28, the J call TRBJ1-4, with 8 positions matching TRBD1. The CDR3 loop spans 12 amino acids. CDR1 MDHEN and CDR2 SYDVKM come from the germline V gene. Drawing the rest from reference TRBV28 and TRBJ1-4, the complete variable domain is DVKVTQSSRYLVKRTGEKVFLECVQDMDHENMFWYRQDPGLGLRLIYFSYDVKMKEKGDIPEGYSVSREKKERFSLILESASTNQTSMYLCASSLEDRVIHFGSGTQLSVL.

The V call is TRBV27, the J call TRBJ2-2, with a weak D call TRBD1 (5 bases). With 2 bases removed from V and 1 base from J, the gap between germline ends came to 14 bases. Germline V gene data show CDR1 as MNHEY and CDR2 as SMNVEV (reference sequence). The CDR3 is 17 amino acids. The CDR3 sequence is CASSLDGVRVNTGELFF. The CDR3 DNA reads TGTGCCAGCAGTTTAGATGGGGTCAGGGTGAACACCGGGGAGCTGTTTTTT.

The V and J genes are TRBV15 and TRBJ2-7; TRBD2 aligns across 7 bases. The CDR3 spans 15 residues. Germline V lookup: CDR1 LNHNV, CDR2 YYDKDF (reference sequence). V shed 6 bases, J shed 0 bases, and the junction held 8 bases outside the gene matches. As DNA, the CDR3 is TGTGCCACCAGTGGGGCGCGGGGGAACTCCTACGAGCAGTACTTC. Amino acids: CATSGARGNSYEQYF.

As for this clone: The junction does not match germline at one end; this may be a read error. The chain links TRBV5-1 to TRBJ1-3, with D unclear. CDR3 length equals 15 residues. The germline V gene encodes CDR1 SGHRS and CDR2 YFSETQ. CDR3 region: CASSLDLSSGNTIYF. The CDR3 DNA reads as TGCGCCAGCAGTTTGGACTTGAGCTCTGGAAACACCATATATTTT.

The rearrangement uses TRBV30 and TRBJ1-1; D is perhaps TRBD1 (6 bases). The CDR3 is made up of 13 amino acids. V lost 5 bases and J lost 6, with 16 bases in between. Germline CDR1 and CDR2: GTSNPN and SVGIG (reference sequence). CDR3 coding DNA: TGTGCCTGGGAACCGTTGGGGGCAGCTGAAGCTTTCTTT. Its protein is CAWEPLGAAEAFF.

The chain is built from TRBV7-2 and TRBJ2-1; 8 bases agree with TRBD2. The CDR3 runs 16 residues. J gave up 2 bases and V 6 bases, and 9 bases lay outside the gene matches. Germline CDR1 SGHTA, CDR2 FQGNSA. CDR3 residues: CASRKGVAGTYNEQFF. The CDR3 DNA follows: TGTGCCAGCAGGAAAGGGGTAGCGGGGACCTACAATGAGCAGTTCTTC.

The chain couples TRBV19 to TRBJ1-1; possibly TRBD1 for D (6 bases). The length of the CDR3 is 18 residues. Germline CDR1 and CDR2: LNHDA and SQIVND (reference sequence). V was pared by 5 bases and J by 1 base, with 23 bases between. The DNA of the CDR3 is TGTGCCAGTAGTCCTATTGGGGGCCTTGGATCCCAGAACACTGAAGCTTTCTTT. This translates into CASSPIGGLGSQNTEAFF.

This clone has more than one count but fewer than ten. The chain joins TRBV19 to TRBJ2-5; TRBD2 matches at 8 bases. This CDR3 region has 17 residues. Germline CDR1 is LNHDA and CDR2 is SQIVND (reference sequence). V dropped 4 bases and J dropped 0; count of bases not matched to a gene: 10. In DNA form, the CDR3 reads TGTGCCAGTAGTACCCCCCGGGGGGGCCTATACCAAGAGACCCAGTACTTC. Its translation is CASSTPRGGLYQETQYF.

This rearrangement joins TRBV11-2 to TRBJ1-1, with 8 nucleotides matching TRBD1. The CDR3 length is 13 residues. Germline V gives CDR1 SGHAT, CDR2 FQNNGV. J was trimmed by 4 bases and V by 3 bases; bases with no gene match: 1. The CDR3 region has the DNA TGTGCCAGCAGCTTCGGGACAGGCACTGAAGCTTTCTTT. Translated: CASSFGTGTEAFF.

The chain has TRBV5-6 and TRBJ2-5; tentative D call: TRBD1 (5 bases). Germline V gene lookup returns CDR1 SGHDT and CDR2 YYEEEE. CDR3 length equals 14 residues. V lost 2 bases and J lost 7, with 15 bases in between. The CDR3 region is CASSFLDTVGTQYF. The CDR3 DNA sequence: TGTGCCAGCAGCTTCTTGGACACCGTGGGGACCCAGTACTTC.

V is TRBV27 and J is TRBJ2-1, with 8 bases that match TRBD2. The CDR3 has 17 residues. With V trimmed by 1 base and J by 5 bases, 10 bases remained unmatched. Germline V gene data show CDR1 as MNHEY and CDR2 as SMNVEV (reference sequence). The CDR3 nucleotides read TGTGCCAGCAGTTTATTCGGGAGGGCCGCTTCCCACAATGAGCAGTTCTTC. It encodes CASSLFGRAASHNEQFF.

V and J are TRBV11-3 and TRBJ1-1; D not resolved. V gave up 5 bases and J gave up 0 bases, with 13 bases separating them. The CDR3 consists of 15 residues. Germline CDR1 SGHNT, CDR2 YENEEA. The CDR3 protein is CASSPEASLNTEAFF. In DNA, the CDR3 is TGTGCCAGCAGCCCAGAGGCCAGCTTGAACACTGAAGCTTTCTTT.

V is TRBV12-5 and J is TRBJ2-1; tentative D call: TRBD2 (6 bases). Germline values: CDR1 LGHNT, CDR2 FRNRAP. The CDR3 has 15 amino acids. V was pared by 6 bases and J by 8 bases, with 20 bases between. The CDR3 is CASGRVRGSGYEQFF. DNA of the CDR3: TGTGCTAGTGGCCGAGTTCGGGGGAGTGGGTATGAGCAGTTCTTC.

The rearrangement uses TRBV11-2 and TRBJ2-7; D call uncertain. Trimming left V 0 bases short and J 6 bases short, with 12 bases between. This CDR3 spans 14 amino acids. Germline-derived CDR1 and CDR2 are SGHAT and FQNNGV. This CDR3 reads CASSLDFGVSEQYF. DNA for the CDR3: TGTGCCAGCAGCTTAGATTTCGGAGTGTCCGAGCAGTACTTC.

This chain uses TRBV10-1 with TRBJ2-3; D unresolved. Per germline, CDR1 WNHNN and CDR2 SYGVQD (reference sequence). The CDR3 contains 12 residues. V lost 7 bases to trimming and J lost 6 bases, with 11 bases between them. In DNA, the CDR3 is TGCGCCAGCATTTCTAGGATGGATACGCAGTATTTT. It is translated as CASISRMDTQYF.

The chain uses TRBV29-1 and TRBJ2-7; D might be TRBD1 (5 bases). Trimming left V 6 bases short and J 7 bases short, with 16 bases between. The CDR3 spans 12 residues. The germline V gene encodes CDR1 SQVTM and CDR2 ANQGSEA. The CDR3 bases are TGCAGCGTGGTACCGACAGCTTCGGAGCAGTACTTC. Translating gives CSVVPTASEQYF.

The chain employs TRBV12-3 or TRBV12-4 and TRBJ2-3; D is undetermined. This CDR3 is built from 13 residues. Between the trimmed V and J ends, which lost 6 bases and 0 bases, there was a span of 7 bases. Here the CDR3 reads CASRGASTDTQYF. Here the CDR3 DNA reads TGTGCCAGCAGGGGCGCTAGCACAGATACGCAGTATTTT.

The chain couples TRBV5-1 to TRBJ2-3; weak D call: TRBD2 (7 bases). Germline lookup yields CDR1 SGHRS and CDR2 YFSETQ. The CDR3 has 14 residues. V dropped 6 bases and J dropped 1 base, with 12 bases sitting between them. The CDR3 sequence: CASTPGGRTDTQYF. The CDR3 bases are TGCGCCAGCACCCCCGGGGGGCGCACAGATACGCAGTATTTT.

The chain combines TRBV24-1 with TRBJ2-5; 12 nucleotides agree with TRBD1. Per germline, CDR1 KGHDR and CDR2 SFDVKD. V shed 4 bases and J 5 bases; nucleotides not matched to a gene: 7. This CDR3 spans 16 amino acids. The CDR3 sequence: CATSESGTGGRETQYF. The CDR3 nucleotides read TGTGCCACCAGTGAATCCGGGACAGGGGGCAGGGAGACCCAGTACTTC.

This clone has just a few counts. The rearrangement joins TRBV7-6 to TRBJ2-7; D may be TRBD1 (5 bases). There are 14 residues in the CDR3. Germline V gene lookup returns CDR1 SGHVS and CDR2 FNYEAQ. The V and J ends lost 2 bases and 3 bases respectively, with 11 bases between them. Written as DNA, the CDR3 is TGTGCCAGCAGCTTAACAGGAGCGAACTACGAGCAGTACTTC. Protein: CASSLTGANYEQYF.

This clone is medium-sized. The J gene is TRBJ2-1, the V gene TRBV27; D is unclear. V was shortened by 5 bases and J by 0 bases, with 5 bases between the two germline ends. CDR1 and CDR2 (germline): MNHEY, SMNVEV (reference sequence). This CDR3 has 13 amino acids. The CDR3 region has the DNA TGTGCCAGCAGTCCAGGCTCCTACAATGAGCAGTTCTTC. It specifies CASSPGSYNEQFF.

This sequence joins TRBV18 and TRBJ2-6; 8 bases match TRBD2. Trimming took 4 bases from V and 2 from J; bases not matched to a gene: 7. There are 17 residues in the CDR3. Germline V gene lookup returns CDR1 KGHSH and CDR2 LQKENI. The CDR3 nucleotides are TGTGCCAGCTCACTGACTAGCGATGGAGCTGGGGCCAACGTCCTGACTTTC. Its protein is CASSLTSDGAGANVLTF.

The CDR3 region has the DNA TGTGCCAGCAGTGAAACTGGACAGGGCGCCTATGGCTACACCTTC. Translated, it gives CASSETGQGAYGYTF. The chain carries TRBV2 and TRBJ1-2, with 8 bases identical to TRBD1. The CDR3 spans 15 residues. The V segment lost 2 bases and the J segment 4 bases; nucleotides outside the gene matches: 6. The V gene's germline CDR1 is SNHLY and CDR2 FYNNEI.

This clone was found a few times. The gene calls are TRBV5-6 and TRBJ1-5, with D unresolved. The germline V and J ends were trimmed by 0 bases and 1 base, with 11 bases remaining between them. The CDR3 is 16 residues long. Germline assignment: CDR1 SGHDT and CDR2 YYEEEE. The CDR3 here is CASSLGSRTSNQPQHF. The CDR3 coding sequence is TGTGCCAGCAGCTTGGGGTCACGTACAAGCAATCAGCCCCAGCATTTT.

This clone was seen just once. This chain joins TRBV27 and TRBJ1-2; possibly TRBD1 for D (5 bases). In germline, CDR1 is MNHEY, CDR2 SMNVEV (reference sequence). Trimming stripped 6 bases from V and 7 bases from J, with 12 bases between. CDR3 length: 12 amino acids. The CDR3 nucleotides read TGTGCCAGCAGGGAAGGGGCTGCTGGCTACACCTTC. It yields the protein CASREGAAGYTF.

The rearrangement joins TRBV29-1 to TRBJ2-1, with TRBD2 as a possible D gene (6 bases). The germline V gene has CDR1 SQVTM and CDR2 ANQGSEA. The CDR3 consists of 12 residues. Written as DNA, the CDR3 is TGCCAGACGTTATCGGGGGTCGATGAGCAGTTCTTC. It yields the protein CQTLSGVDEQFF.

The V and J genes are TRBV30 and TRBJ1-6; D call uncertain. V was clipped by 5 bases and J by 4 bases, with 9 bases between them. The V gene's germline CDR1 is GTSNPN and CDR2 SVGIG (reference sequence). The length of the CDR3 is 13 residues. CDR3 sequence reads: CAWHSQYNSPLHF. CDR3 nucleotides: TGTGCCTGGCACAGCCAGTATAATTCACCCCTCCACTTT.

The rearrangement uses TRBV30 and TRBJ2-3, with TRBD1 matching 9 bases. The germline V gene encodes CDR1 GTSNPN and CDR2 SVGIG (reference sequence). V shed 2 bases and J 4 bases; nucleotides not matched to a gene: 7. This CDR3 has 15 amino acids. CDR3 coding DNA: TGTGCCTGGAGTTTGGGACAGGGAGGACCAGATACGCAGTATTTT. It encodes CAWSLGQGGPDTQYF.